The rows below give T cell receptor beta chains drawn from one sample of a study of response to subunit inactivated influenza vaccine. In TCRdb, the RT-PCR reads were re-called with MiXCR into one record per CDR3 protein. Here the sample spans fewer than 600,000 distinct CDR3 sequences, approximately 6.9% being singletons. The sample consisted of PBMCs from blood, taken about 23 months after vaccination. The receptor source for this set is a man aged 50-75 years who received an inactivated influenza vaccine. Each CDR3 is given with its conserved first and last residue. D genes are given only for firm matches.

TRBV6-5	NA	CASSYSWSSTDTQYF
TRBV28	NA	CASSRPAGSATNYGYTF
TRBV4-3	NA	CASSQDRPYEQYF
TRBV2	TRBD1	CASSGRTGARETQYF
TRBV6-2/TRBV6-3	NA	CASSPPGAYNEQFF
TRBV5-1	TRBD2	CASSPTILAGAYNEQFF
TRBV15	TRBD1	CATSKRQGSYNEQFF
TRBV20-1	NA	CSAKVGEQYF
TRBV5-1	NA	CASSLETATNTGELFF
TRBV7-9	NA	CASSKTENEQFF
TRBV12-3/TRBV12-4	NA	CASSQSGEGEQFF
TRBV5-1	NA	CASSPYGTYNEQFF
TRBV4-3	NA	CASSQEGSVTEAFF
TRBV6-2/TRBV6-3	TRBD2	CASSSAGDYNEQFF
TRBV5-1	NA	CASSLQRTQHGELFF
TRBV5-5	TRBD1	CASRPTWDRGLETQYF
TRBV20-1	TRBD2	CSARPGLAGDYYNEQFF
TRBV9	TRBD2	CASSVGLAAITDTQYF
TRBV7-6	NA	CASSSGRQLDYEQYF
TRBV25-1	TRBD1	CASSEWAAGGQGLIYNEQFF
TRBV27	NA	CASSPIDSTYEQYF
TRBV4-2	NA	CASRDPGSYNEQFF
TRBV10-3	NA	CATGLEENTGELFF
TRBV20-1	TRBD1	CSATRDSHYGYTF
TRBV7-2	NA	CASSPITAYEQYF
TRBV5-6	NA	CASSAVGESTNEKLFF
TRBV24-1	NA	CATSDLAIDTQYF
TRBV6-1	TRBD2	CASTGTSGGYEQYF
TRBV5-1	NA	CASSLVPRETQYF
TRBV5-4	NA	CASSLVQGVTEAFF
TRBV18	TRBD1	CASSLVTGVWNEQYF
TRBV30	TRBD1	CAWSEPRQGVSLTDTQYF
TRBV10-3	TRBD2	CAISDIPGGSSYNEQFF
TRBV6-2/TRBV6-3	NA	CASLRGADQETQYF
TRBV7-2	NA	CASSLAHDSSYNEQFF
TRBV6-2/TRBV6-3	NA	CASSDRTLISYEQYF